This entry concerns a single TCR beta chain. Germline trimming cut 7 bases from V and 4 bases from J; bases unmatched to any gene: 5. The CDR3 has 14 residues. Germline V gives CDR1 SGHAT, CDR2 FQNNGV. This record belongs to a study of shared clonotypes between healthy human individuals. Study details: There were three CD4 naive, three CD4 memory, two CD8 naive and one CD8 memory plates per donor.

CD45RO-negative, CCR7-selected cells formed the naive CD8 fraction, which excluded terminally differentiated effector memory CD45RA+ cells. Samples underwent the assay at deep level. For sorted subsets, about 190 ng DNA per replicate equaled 33,000 or so T cell genomes. TCRdb keeps only in-frame clones here, not all; method: immunoSEQ multiplex PCR. The top ten hold 1.7% of the sample, which has roughly 2.1 million clones, more than 85% seen once. The TCR was taken from a man between 18 and 35 years old in good health. Some clones in this sample may be carry-over from other donors' samples. Sequencing was carried out using naive CD8+ T cells from PBMCs. The rearrangement uses TRBV11-2 and TRBJ1-3; 9 bases line up with TRBD1. CDR3 protein: CASTGGQGGNTIYF. DNA of the CDR3: TGTGCCAGCACCGGGGGACAGGGCGGAAACACCATATATTTT.